This TCR beta chain comes out of a study of spatial heterogeneity in lung cancer (dated by TCRdb to 2018 to 2020). For the study in its entirety: Donors were 72 patients with early-stage, untreated non-small cell lung cancer from the lung TRACERx cohort. Follow-up PBMC samples were sequenced whenever available, and the median time to follow-up was about 24 months after resection. More beta-chain than alpha-chain transcripts were consistently detected, likely reflecting higher beta-chain transcript abundance. In the raw uncorrected reads, each unique combination of TCR and UMI appeared more than ten times on average. TCR alpha and beta repertoires were quantitatively compared across multiple tumor regions, matched nontumor lung and blood in non-small cell lung cancer. Nonsynonymous mutation counts, determined by whole-exome sequencing of tumor tissue, were related to TCR repertoire features. At surgery, both alpha and beta chains were TCR-sequenced in 220 tumor regions, approximately 64 matched nontumor lung samples and 56 PBMC samples.

What the research found in general, with its limitations: Ubiquitous expanded tumor TCRs were found in blood more often at tumor resection than at routine follow-up. Confirming at a functional level the hypothesis that regional TCRs recognize regional mutations was considered to require additional single-cell paired TCR alpha and beta sequencing. Only roughly 15 patients were included in comparisons of baseline and follow-up blood repertoires.

A remark on this clonotype: The specificity of this receptor is unknown. Per-base quality was not reported, and no clone a single base away is much larger than it.

Library creation used 5' RACE. TCRdb lists the instrument as NextSeq 500. The TCR library protocol attached a unique molecular identifier to each TCR cDNA molecule to allow correction of PCR and sequencing errors. On the authors' methods: TCR identification, UMI-based error correction and CDR3 extraction were all carried out with Decombinator tools. TCRs above a frequency of 2 per 1,000, corresponding to the top 1% of the tumor frequency distribution, were defined as expanded. Renyi diversity was calculated using the R vegan package after each repertoire was subsampled 100 times to 5,000 TCRs. CDR3 similarity networks were built from amino acid triplet string-kernel similarity, connecting CDR3s with pairwise similarity above 0.82. In-frame beta chains were kept once TCRdb had trimmed the public reads at Q25 with fastp and called clones with MiXCR. Every entry covers one CDR3 protein and lists the most common genes and DNA from its rows. These V and J calls are TCRdb output, not the study's own analysis. Present in this sample are 100,000 to 120,000 distinct CDR3 sequences, 11% of which were seen just once. The ten largest clones capture about 24% of the sample.

The time point label, as the study defines it: blood at routine non-recurrence follow-up after resection. TCR sequencing used whole RNA extracted from tumor and nontumor lung tissue, or from cryopreserved PBMC samples, without cell sorting. Patients were selected for TCR sequencing only if sufficient RNA was available from at least two tumor regions. Inclusive of the bounding cysteine and phenylalanine, the CDR3 is 13 residues long. The kept DNA is CDR3 alone, 39 bases in frame from the first base. According to the germline V gene, CDR1 reads SGDLS and CDR2 reads YYNGEE. Trimming takes 3 bases from V and 5 bases from J, and the germline ends sit 10 bases apart.

The sequence was obtained from a female donor with early-stage non-small cell lung cancer. The rearranged segments are TRBV9 and TRBJ2-3; the D gene lacks a confident call. This sample comprised PBMCs, obtained at follow-up. CDR3 sequence: CASSAGGEDTQYF. The DNA sequence reads TGTGCCAGCAGCGCCGGTGGGGAAGATACGCAGTATTTT.